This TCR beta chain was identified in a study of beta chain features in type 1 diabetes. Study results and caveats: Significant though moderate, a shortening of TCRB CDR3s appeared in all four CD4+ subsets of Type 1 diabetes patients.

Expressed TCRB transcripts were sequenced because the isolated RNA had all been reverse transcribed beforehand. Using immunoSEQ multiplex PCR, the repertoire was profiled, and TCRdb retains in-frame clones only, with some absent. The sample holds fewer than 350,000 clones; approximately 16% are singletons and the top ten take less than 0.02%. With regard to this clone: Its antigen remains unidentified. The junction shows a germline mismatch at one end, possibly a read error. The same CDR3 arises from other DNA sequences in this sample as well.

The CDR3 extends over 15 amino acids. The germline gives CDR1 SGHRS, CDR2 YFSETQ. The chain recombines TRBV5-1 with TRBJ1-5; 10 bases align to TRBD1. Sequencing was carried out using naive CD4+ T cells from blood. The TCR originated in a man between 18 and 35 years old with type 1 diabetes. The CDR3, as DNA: TGCGCCAGCAGCAAAACGACAGGGGGCGTTCAGCCTCAGCATTTT. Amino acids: CASSKTTGGVQPQHF.